This TCR beta chain was obtained from a study of blood T cell repertoires in COVID-19. At the level of the study: T cells, B-cell-depleted T cells, or PBMCs provided the cDNA or gDNA that served as material.

TCRdb keeps only in-frame clones here, not all; method: immunoSEQ multiplex PCR. The table lists approximately 300,000 clones, about 87% of them singletons. The CDR3 covers 15 residues. CDR1 is SGHTA and CDR2 is FQGTGA in the germline V gene. Trimming pared 0 bases from V and 0 bases from J, leaving 7 bases between. This clone was seen just once. The sequence came from a woman aged 40 to 50 with acute or convalescent COVID-19. The chain carries TRBV7-3 and TRBJ2-3, with D uncertain. The sequencing input was peripheral blood. The CDR3 loop reads CASSLTGDSTDTQYF. CDR3 sequence (DNA): TGTGCCAGCAGCTTAACGGGCGATAGCACAGATACGCAGTATTTT.